A single sample is the source of the 20 T cell receptor beta chains below, sequenced in a study of control samples from healthy donors and cancer patients. Produced via immunoSEQ multiplex PCR; TCRdb's table is partial and in-frame only. The repertoire includes about 180,000 clones, roughly 92% of them detected once, and 1.3% sits in the top ten. Material: blood. These receptors came from a woman in her late teens or twenties in good health.

The chain employs TRBV11-3 and TRBJ2-7, with TRBD1 identical over 7 bases. CDR3 size: 13 residues. Germline CDR1 SGHNT, CDR2 YENEEA. The trim removed 5 bases at V and 4 bases at J, leaving 5 bases unmatched. This CDR3 reads CASSEGRGYEQYF. In DNA form, the CDR3 reads TGTGCCAGCAGCGAGGGCAGGGGGTACGAGCAGTACTTC.

In DNA form, the CDR3 reads TGTGCCAGTAGTATTACAGACTATCAGCCCCAGCATTTT. Amino acid sequence: CASSITDYQPQHF. This chain connects TRBV19 to TRBJ1-5; no clear D. This CDR3 is 13 amino acids long. The V end lost 3 bases, the J end lost 5 bases, and 8 bases lay between the germline ends. The germline V gene encodes CDR1 LNHDA and CDR2 SQIVND (reference sequence).

The J gene is TRBJ1-2, the V gene TRBV7-3; no clear D. Germline V lookup: CDR1 SGHTA, CDR2 FQGTGA. Trimming shortened V by 1 base and J by 6 bases, and 9 bases separated the two germline ends. CDR3 length: 13 residues. CDR3 coding DNA: TGTGCCAGCAGCTTAATTCCCGGGCATGGCTACACCTTC. Its protein is CASSLIPGHGYTF.

On this clone itself: The junction departs from the called germline gene at one end, perhaps through a read error. The chain couples TRBV19 to TRBJ1-1; no definite D call. The CDR3 length is 12 residues. Germline CDR1 reads LNHDA; CDR2 reads SQIVND (reference sequence). The CDR3 protein is CASSTAYSEAFF. The CDR3 region has the DNA TGTGCCAGCAGTACGGCTTATAGTGAAGCTTTCTTT. Combining the CDR3 with reference TRBV19 and TRBJ1-1 gives the whole variable domain DGGITQSPKYLFRKEGQNVTLSCEQNLNHDAMYWYRQDPGQGLRLIYYSQIVNDFQKGDIAEGYSVSREKKESFPLTVTSAQKNPTAFYLCASSTAYSEAFFGQGTRLTVV.

The chain couples TRBV3-1 (or the pseudogene TRBV3-2) to TRBJ1-3; TRBD1 is a possible D gene (6 bases). This CDR3 contains 18 residues. Trimming removed 4 bases from V and 1 base from J, with 20 bases in between. Per the germline V gene, CDR1 is LGHDT and CDR2 is YNNKEL (reference sequence). CDR3 protein: CASSPPFNRVASGNTIYF. CDR3 DNA sequence: TGTGCCAGCAGCCCACCTTTTAACAGGGTAGCGTCTGGAAACACCATATATTTT.

The chain is built from TRBV18 and TRBJ2-7, with no clear D. Trimming removed 4 bases from V and 3 bases from J, with 7 bases in between. This CDR3 spans 12 amino acids. CDR1 is KGHSH, CDR2 LQKENI, per germline. CDR3 sequence reads: CASSLGDYEQYF. The CDR3 DNA sequence: TGTGCCAGCTCACTTGGCGACTACGAGCAGTACTTC. The full variable domain, with the rest looked up from reference TRBV18 and TRBJ2-7, is NAGVMQNPRHLVRRRGQEARLRCSPMKGHSHVYWYRQLPEEGLKFMVYLQKENIIDESGMPKERFSAEFPKEGPSILRIQQVVRGDSAAYFCASSLGDYEQYFGPGTRLTVT.

The V gene is TRBV9, the J gene TRBJ2-1, with TRBD2 matching 11 bases. Germline lookup yields CDR1 SGDLS and CDR2 YYNGEE. The CDR3 length is 14 residues. V trimming: 3 bases; J trimming: 4 bases; junction bases outside the gene matches: 0. CDR3 in DNA: TGTGCCAGCAGCGGGACTAGCGGGTACAATGAGCAGTTCTTC. This encodes CASSGTSGYNEQFF. Full variable domain (outside the CDR3, taken from reference TRBV9 and TRBJ2-1): DSGVTQTPKHLITATGQRVTLRCSPRSGDLSVYWYQQSLDQGLQFLIQYYNGEERAKGNILERFSAQQFPDLHSELNLSSLELGDSALYFCASSGTSGYNEQFFGPGTRLTVL.

This clone was detected only once. The chain joins TRBV28 to TRBJ2-1; D is possibly TRBD2 (5 bases). CDR3 length: 15 amino acids. V was cut by 6 bases and J by 2 bases, with 14 bases left in between. Looked up from germline, CDR1 is MDHEN and CDR2 is SYDVKM. The CDR3 DNA reads TGTGCCAGCAGCCGCGTAGAGGGCCCCTACAATGAGCAGTTCTTC. Translating gives CASSRVEGPYNEQFF.

This sequence joins TRBV6-2 or TRBV6-3 and TRBJ2-2; 8 bases agree with TRBD2. This CDR3 has 15 amino acids. Germline V gene sequence: CDR1 MNHEY, CDR2 SVGEGT. Losses at the gene ends were 4 bases for V and 3 bases for J; bases not matched to a gene: 4. In nucleotides, the CDR3 is TGTGCCAGCAGTTTATTAGCGGGGTACACCGGGGAGCTGTTTTTT. Translation: CASSLLAGYTGELFF.

This chain joins TRBV28 and TRBJ1-4; TRBD1 matches 9 bases. This CDR3 is 15 amino acids long. The germline V gene has CDR1 MDHEN and CDR2 SYDVKM. V was clipped by 4 bases and J by 8 bases; unmatched bases: 8. CDR3 loop: CASSSPGQGDEKLFF. The CDR3 region has the DNA TGTGCCAGCAGTTCACCGGGACAGGGAGACGAAAAACTGTTTTTT.

The V gene is TRBV4-1, the J gene TRBJ2-7, with 7 bases fitting TRBD1. Trimming took 3 bases from V and 4 from J; bases not matched to a gene: 9. Germline V gives CDR1 MGHRA, CDR2 YSYEKL. The length of the CDR3 is 15 residues. CDR3 DNA: TGCGCCAGCAGCCATGCCGACAGGGCTGATTACGAGCAGTACTTC. Translated, it gives CASSHADRADYEQYF.

The V call is TRBV6-5, the J call TRBJ1-3, with 7 nucleotides matching TRBD1. CDR3 length equals 16 residues. The V gene end was trimmed by 0 bases and the J gene end by 0 bases; junction bases not matched to a gene: 2. Per germline, CDR1 MNHEY and CDR2 SVGAGI. CDR3 sequence reads: CASSYSGTVSGNTIYF. The CDR3 nucleotides read TGTGCCAGCAGTTACTCGGGGACAGTCTCTGGAAACACCATATATTTT.

J is TRBJ2-5 and V is TRBV7-9, with D perhaps TRBD1 or TRBD2 (5 bases each). Trimming took 1 base from V and 5 from J, leaving 20 bases between them. From germline, CDR1 is SEHNR and CDR2 FQNEAQ (reference sequence). This CDR3 is built from 17 residues. The CDR3 DNA is TGTGCCAGCAGCTTAGATGGGGGTAGGGCCGTTGGGGAGACCCAGTACTTC. This translates into CASSLDGGRAVGETQYF.

This chain connects TRBV18 to TRBJ2-2; 10 bases fit TRBD2. Looked up from germline, CDR1 is KGHSH and CDR2 is LQKENI. This CDR3 has 17 residues. V dropped 5 bases and J dropped 2; count of bases not matched to a gene: 8. The CDR3 here is CASSTAGLATNTGELFF. CDR3 nucleotide sequence: TGTGCCAGCTCAACGGCGGGACTAGCGACAAACACCGGGGAGCTGTTTTTT.

The chain links TRBV27 to TRBJ1-2; TRBD1 agrees at 7 bases. The CDR3 totals 13 residues. V was pared by 8 bases and J by 2 bases, with 5 bases of the junction left unmatched. Germline CDR1 reads MNHEY; CDR2 reads SMNVEV (reference sequence). CDR3 protein: CASRTGVNYGYTF. The CDR3 DNA is TGTGCCAGCCGTACAGGGGTGAACTATGGCTACACCTTC.

The V gene is TRBV7-2, the J gene TRBJ2-1, with 15 bases identical to TRBD2. This CDR3 has 16 residues. Germline V gene lookup returns CDR1 SGHTA and CDR2 FQGNSA. V gave up 3 bases and J gave up 4 bases; unmatched junction bases: 1. The CDR3 spells CASSLGTSGRYNEQFF. In DNA form, the CDR3 reads TGTGCCAGCAGCTTGGGGACTAGCGGGAGGTACAATGAGCAGTTCTTC.

Only a few counts were recorded for this clone. The chain uses TRBV5-4 and TRBJ1-5, with D perhaps TRBD1 (5 bases). Per germline, CDR1 SGHNT and CDR2 YYREEE (reference sequence). The CDR3 has 13 residues. Trimming left V 1 base short and J 5 bases short, with 7 bases between. CDR3 nucleotides: TGTGCCAGCAGCTTGTGGGGGGATCAGCCCCAGCATTTT. It is translated as CASSLWGDQPQHF.

The chain recombines TRBV28 with TRBJ2-5; a weak D match, TRBD1 (5 bases). The V gene lost 6 bases and the J gene lost 7 bases, with 24 bases spanning the gap. The CDR3 loop spans 16 amino acids. Germline-derived CDR1 and CDR2 are MDHEN and SYDVKM. The CDR3: CASRPPRQSSRGTQYF. In DNA, the CDR3 is TGTGCCAGCAGGCCCCCCCGACAGTCCTCTAGGGGGACCCAGTACTTC.

This clone appeared a single time. The chain combines TRBV5-8 with TRBJ2-7; D is uncertain. The length of the CDR3 is 12 residues. With 0 bases removed from V and 4 bases from J, the gap between germline ends came to 5 bases. Germline CDR1 and CDR2: SGHTS and YDEGEE. CDR3 DNA: TGTGCCAGCAGCTTGGGAGATTACGAGCAGTACTTC. This encodes CASSLGDYEQYF.

The chain has TRBV15 and TRBJ2-7, with TRBD1 matching 9 bases. Germline loops: CDR1 LNHNV, CDR2 YYDKDF (reference sequence). Germline trimming cut 0 bases from V and 0 bases from J; bases unmatched to any gene: 6. This CDR3 comprises 17 residues. DNA for the CDR3: TGTGCCACCAGCAGAGATAGGGGACAGGGTGTCTCCTACGAGCAGTACTTC. Its protein product is CATSRDRGQGVSYEQYF.